The 20 T cell receptor beta chains below all came from one sample that was sequenced in a study of blood T cells in healthy people across ages. The second PCR ran roughly 6 to 12 cycles with a sample-barcoded 5' primer and J-beta primers. A single record per CDR3 protein comes from TCRdb applying MiXCR to the 5' RACE reads. Of under 1,100,000 distinct CDR3 sequences in the sample, under 30% were seen once. Separately, the same data were catalogued under a study of T cells of mothers and their children.

Material for sequencing was blood. Receptors were obtained from a girl under 10 years old in good health.

This CDR3 reads CSARDWGTSYRNEQFF. In nucleotides, the CDR3 is TGCAGTGCTAGAGATTGGGGGACTAGCTATCGGAATGAGCAGTTCTTC. The genes are TRBV20-1 and TRBJ2-1, with 9 bases matching TRBD2. The V gene end was trimmed by 0 bases and the J gene end by 7 bases; junction bases not matched to a gene: 10. CDR1 DFQATT and CDR2 SNEGSKA come from the germline V gene (reference sequence). The length of the CDR3 is 16 residues.

The chain is built from TRBV27 and TRBJ1-2, with unresolved D. CDR3 length: 13 residues. Germline-derived CDR1 and CDR2 are MNHEY and SMNVEV (reference sequence). The V and J ends lost 11 bases and 8 bases respectively, with 21 bases between them. The CDR3 DNA reads TGTGCCCCGGTTTGGGAAGTAGGAGGAGGCTACACCTTC. This gives the protein CAPVWEVGGGYTF.

The chain uses TRBV6-2 or TRBV6-3 and TRBJ2-7, with a possible D match to TRBD1 (5 bases). This CDR3 region has 12 residues. Germline CDR1 and CDR2: MNHEY and SVGEGT. Trimming shortened V by 2 bases and J by 5 bases, and 7 bases separated the two germline ends. The CDR3 bases are TGTGCCAGCAGTTACGCGACAGACGAGCAGTACTTC. It yields the protein CASSYATDEQYF.

This clonotype has more than one count but fewer than ten. The V call is TRBV13, the J call TRBJ2-5, with D maybe TRBD2 (6 bases). Germline CDR1 and CDR2: PRHDT and FYEKMQ (reference sequence). The ends were cut back, 10 bases at V and 9 bases at J, with 15 bases in the middle. This CDR3 spans 11 amino acids. This chain's CDR3 is CATNLGGAQYF. As DNA, the CDR3 is TGTGCCACGAACCTCGGCGGGGCCCAGTACTTC.

V gene TRBV6-1 combines with J gene TRBJ1-1; maybe TRBD1 (6 bases). From germline, CDR1 is MNHNS and CDR2 SASEGT. CDR3 length equals 13 residues. V lost 7 bases and J lost 0, with 9 bases in between. The chain's CDR3 is CASIRDMNTEAFF. CDR3 DNA sequence: TGTGCCAGCATCCGGGACATGAACACTGAAGCTTTCTTT.

This clonotype was seen more than once but under ten times. This chain links TRBV7-3 with TRBJ1-6, with 7 nucleotides matching TRBD1. The ends lost 5 bases at V and 9 bases at J; junction bases unmatched: 7. The CDR3 length is 14 residues. Germline loops: CDR1 SGHTA, CDR2 FQGTGA. CDR3 residues: CASSLGQVVSPLHF. As DNA, the CDR3 is TGTGCCAGCAGCCTAGGACAGGTCGTTTCACCCCTCCACTTT.

The J gene is TRBJ2-5, the V gene TRBV4-3; 10 positions match TRBD2. Judging by the DNA end, TRBJ2-7 fits better; the J call may be wrong. Germline CDR1 LGHNA, CDR2 YSLEER. The CDR3 consists of 16 residues. As DNA, the CDR3 is TGCGCCAGCAGCCAAGATCGGAGCGGGGGGGCCTACGAGCAGTACTTC. Translation: CASSQDRSGGAYEQYF.

V and J are TRBV12-3 or TRBV12-4 and TRBJ1-4; unclear D gene. V lost 2 bases, J lost 6 bases, and 7 bases lay in between. This CDR3 is 13 amino acids long. In nucleotides, the CDR3 is TGTGCCAGCAGTTTATTGGCAGATGAAAAACTGTTTTTT. Amino acids: CASSLLADEKLFF.

In its sample, this clonotype was seen a few times. The rearrangement uses TRBV2 and TRBJ2-2; D gene unclear. CDR1 and CDR2 from the germline V gene are SNHLY and FYNNEI. CDR3 length: 15 amino acids. With 2 bases removed from V and 3 bases from J, the gap between germline ends came to 10 bases. The CDR3 DNA follows: TGTGCCAGCAGTGAACCCGGGTCCTACACCGGGGAGCTGTTTTTT. It specifies CASSEPGSYTGELFF.

This clonotype was observed a few times. The rearrangement uses TRBV10-3 and TRBJ2-7, with 11 bases matching TRBD2. The CDR3 has 17 amino acids. Trimming took 3 bases from V and 2 from J; bases not matched to a gene: 9. In germline, CDR1 is ENHRY, CDR2 SYGVKD. CDR3 residues: CAISDGLAGGATYEQYF. DNA for the CDR3: TGTGCCATCAGTGACGGGCTAGCGGGGGGAGCTACCTACGAGCAGTACTTC.

This clonotype has just a few counts. The rearrangement joins TRBV24-1 to TRBJ2-1; D is undetermined. Germline values: CDR1 KGHDR, CDR2 SFDVKD. Trimming took off 0 bases at V and 9 bases at J, with 5 bases between the two ends. The CDR3 sequence is 12 residues long. This chain's CDR3 is CATSDLGVEQFF. The CDR3 nucleotides are TGTGCCACCAGTGATTTGGGGGTTGAGCAGTTCTTC.

The CDR3 loop is CSASLTSGSADEQFF. CDR3 bases: TGCAGTGCTAGCCTAACTAGCGGGAGTGCGGATGAGCAGTTCTTC. The genes are TRBV20-1 and TRBJ2-5; 11 bases are a match to TRBD2. The last part of the DNA fits TRBJ2-1 better; the J call may be wrong. The germline gives CDR1 DFQATT, CDR2 SNEGSKA (reference sequence). The CDR3 length is 15 residues.

In its sample, this clonotype was seen a few times. This chain connects TRBV20-1 to TRBJ2-4; no clear D gene. The ends were cut back, 3 bases at V and 0 bases at J, with 12 bases in the middle. The CDR3 runs to 15 residues. Looked up from germline, CDR1 is DFQATT and CDR2 is SNEGSKA (reference sequence). DNA of the CDR3: TGCAGTGCTAGTATAAGTAACATAGCCAAAAACATTCAGTACTTC. Translating it yields CSASISNIAKNIQYF.

Concerning this clonotype: One junction end does not reproduce the germline sequence, and a read error may be involved. The chain is built from TRBV7-9 and TRBJ2-4; perhaps TRBD1 as D (5 bases). Per germline, CDR1 SEHNR and CDR2 FQNEAQ (reference sequence). The CDR3 is 16 amino acids. Written as DNA, the CDR3 is TGTGCCAGCACCTTATATGGCAGGGATCTCGAAAACATTCAGTACTTC. Translated, it gives CASTLYGRDLENIQYF.

The rearrangement uses TRBV20-1 and TRBJ2-7; 10 nucleotides line up with TRBD2. The CDR3 length is 13 residues. V trimming: 4 bases; J trimming: 4 bases; junction bases outside the gene matches: 4. Germline V gives CDR1 DFQATT, CDR2 SNEGSKA (reference sequence). This CDR3 is CSAKASGSYEQYF. CDR3 sequence (DNA): TGCAGTGCTAAGGCTAGCGGGAGTTACGAGCAGTACTTC.

This chain uses TRBV20-1 with TRBJ2-7; D may match TRBD1 or TRBD2 (5 bases each). CDR3 size: 13 residues. CDR1 is DFQATT, CDR2 SNEGSKA, per germline (reference sequence). V was shortened by 8 bases and J by 0 bases, with 14 bases between the two germline ends. In DNA, the CDR3 is TGCAGTACGCCCGGGACGGTCTCCTACGAGCAGTACTTC. Protein: CSTPGTVSYEQYF.

This rearrangement joins TRBV9 to TRBJ2-5, with 9 bases that match TRBD2. The J segment lost 7 bases and the V segment lost 0 bases, leaving 10 bases of the junction unmatched. The CDR3 contains 16 residues. Germline CDR1 and CDR2: SGDLS and YYNGEE. CDR3 loop: CASSVEGAGRGGTQYF. The CDR3 DNA is TGTGCCAGCAGCGTAGAAGGGGCGGGGCGGGGGGGGACCCAGTACTTC.

This clonotype was observed a handful of times. The V gene is TRBV7-6, the J gene TRBJ1-2; tentative D call: TRBD1 (5 bases). The CDR3 sequence is 18 residues long. Germline V gene sequence: CDR1 SGHVS, CDR2 FNYEAQ. The ends were cut back, 1 base at V and 1 base at J, with 19 bases in the middle. Written as DNA, the CDR3 is TGTGCCAGCAGCTTAGGAACCGGGACCGAGGCCTTTAACTATGGCTACACCTTC. It encodes CASSLGTGTEAFNYGYTF.

This clonotype was counted a few times. V gene TRBV3-1 combines with J gene TRBJ1-6; D unclear. The V gene's germline CDR1 is LGHDT and CDR2 YNNKEL (reference sequence). The CDR3 extends over 15 amino acids. Between the trimmed V and J ends, which lost 4 bases and 6 bases, there was a span of 13 bases. As DNA, the CDR3 is TGTGCCAGCAGCCGGTATGAGGGCCTTAATTCACCCCTCCACTTT. It is translated as CASSRYEGLNSPLHF.

The chain joins TRBV29-1 to TRBJ1-1, with D tentatively TRBD1 (6 bases). Germline CDR1 reads SQVTM; CDR2 reads ANQGSEA. The CDR3 is made up of 13 amino acids. The V and J ends lost 6 bases and 0 bases respectively, with 11 bases between them. This CDR3 is CSVGGSVNTEAFF. CDR3 DNA: TGCAGCGTGGGGGGCAGCGTGAACACTGAAGCTTTCTTT.